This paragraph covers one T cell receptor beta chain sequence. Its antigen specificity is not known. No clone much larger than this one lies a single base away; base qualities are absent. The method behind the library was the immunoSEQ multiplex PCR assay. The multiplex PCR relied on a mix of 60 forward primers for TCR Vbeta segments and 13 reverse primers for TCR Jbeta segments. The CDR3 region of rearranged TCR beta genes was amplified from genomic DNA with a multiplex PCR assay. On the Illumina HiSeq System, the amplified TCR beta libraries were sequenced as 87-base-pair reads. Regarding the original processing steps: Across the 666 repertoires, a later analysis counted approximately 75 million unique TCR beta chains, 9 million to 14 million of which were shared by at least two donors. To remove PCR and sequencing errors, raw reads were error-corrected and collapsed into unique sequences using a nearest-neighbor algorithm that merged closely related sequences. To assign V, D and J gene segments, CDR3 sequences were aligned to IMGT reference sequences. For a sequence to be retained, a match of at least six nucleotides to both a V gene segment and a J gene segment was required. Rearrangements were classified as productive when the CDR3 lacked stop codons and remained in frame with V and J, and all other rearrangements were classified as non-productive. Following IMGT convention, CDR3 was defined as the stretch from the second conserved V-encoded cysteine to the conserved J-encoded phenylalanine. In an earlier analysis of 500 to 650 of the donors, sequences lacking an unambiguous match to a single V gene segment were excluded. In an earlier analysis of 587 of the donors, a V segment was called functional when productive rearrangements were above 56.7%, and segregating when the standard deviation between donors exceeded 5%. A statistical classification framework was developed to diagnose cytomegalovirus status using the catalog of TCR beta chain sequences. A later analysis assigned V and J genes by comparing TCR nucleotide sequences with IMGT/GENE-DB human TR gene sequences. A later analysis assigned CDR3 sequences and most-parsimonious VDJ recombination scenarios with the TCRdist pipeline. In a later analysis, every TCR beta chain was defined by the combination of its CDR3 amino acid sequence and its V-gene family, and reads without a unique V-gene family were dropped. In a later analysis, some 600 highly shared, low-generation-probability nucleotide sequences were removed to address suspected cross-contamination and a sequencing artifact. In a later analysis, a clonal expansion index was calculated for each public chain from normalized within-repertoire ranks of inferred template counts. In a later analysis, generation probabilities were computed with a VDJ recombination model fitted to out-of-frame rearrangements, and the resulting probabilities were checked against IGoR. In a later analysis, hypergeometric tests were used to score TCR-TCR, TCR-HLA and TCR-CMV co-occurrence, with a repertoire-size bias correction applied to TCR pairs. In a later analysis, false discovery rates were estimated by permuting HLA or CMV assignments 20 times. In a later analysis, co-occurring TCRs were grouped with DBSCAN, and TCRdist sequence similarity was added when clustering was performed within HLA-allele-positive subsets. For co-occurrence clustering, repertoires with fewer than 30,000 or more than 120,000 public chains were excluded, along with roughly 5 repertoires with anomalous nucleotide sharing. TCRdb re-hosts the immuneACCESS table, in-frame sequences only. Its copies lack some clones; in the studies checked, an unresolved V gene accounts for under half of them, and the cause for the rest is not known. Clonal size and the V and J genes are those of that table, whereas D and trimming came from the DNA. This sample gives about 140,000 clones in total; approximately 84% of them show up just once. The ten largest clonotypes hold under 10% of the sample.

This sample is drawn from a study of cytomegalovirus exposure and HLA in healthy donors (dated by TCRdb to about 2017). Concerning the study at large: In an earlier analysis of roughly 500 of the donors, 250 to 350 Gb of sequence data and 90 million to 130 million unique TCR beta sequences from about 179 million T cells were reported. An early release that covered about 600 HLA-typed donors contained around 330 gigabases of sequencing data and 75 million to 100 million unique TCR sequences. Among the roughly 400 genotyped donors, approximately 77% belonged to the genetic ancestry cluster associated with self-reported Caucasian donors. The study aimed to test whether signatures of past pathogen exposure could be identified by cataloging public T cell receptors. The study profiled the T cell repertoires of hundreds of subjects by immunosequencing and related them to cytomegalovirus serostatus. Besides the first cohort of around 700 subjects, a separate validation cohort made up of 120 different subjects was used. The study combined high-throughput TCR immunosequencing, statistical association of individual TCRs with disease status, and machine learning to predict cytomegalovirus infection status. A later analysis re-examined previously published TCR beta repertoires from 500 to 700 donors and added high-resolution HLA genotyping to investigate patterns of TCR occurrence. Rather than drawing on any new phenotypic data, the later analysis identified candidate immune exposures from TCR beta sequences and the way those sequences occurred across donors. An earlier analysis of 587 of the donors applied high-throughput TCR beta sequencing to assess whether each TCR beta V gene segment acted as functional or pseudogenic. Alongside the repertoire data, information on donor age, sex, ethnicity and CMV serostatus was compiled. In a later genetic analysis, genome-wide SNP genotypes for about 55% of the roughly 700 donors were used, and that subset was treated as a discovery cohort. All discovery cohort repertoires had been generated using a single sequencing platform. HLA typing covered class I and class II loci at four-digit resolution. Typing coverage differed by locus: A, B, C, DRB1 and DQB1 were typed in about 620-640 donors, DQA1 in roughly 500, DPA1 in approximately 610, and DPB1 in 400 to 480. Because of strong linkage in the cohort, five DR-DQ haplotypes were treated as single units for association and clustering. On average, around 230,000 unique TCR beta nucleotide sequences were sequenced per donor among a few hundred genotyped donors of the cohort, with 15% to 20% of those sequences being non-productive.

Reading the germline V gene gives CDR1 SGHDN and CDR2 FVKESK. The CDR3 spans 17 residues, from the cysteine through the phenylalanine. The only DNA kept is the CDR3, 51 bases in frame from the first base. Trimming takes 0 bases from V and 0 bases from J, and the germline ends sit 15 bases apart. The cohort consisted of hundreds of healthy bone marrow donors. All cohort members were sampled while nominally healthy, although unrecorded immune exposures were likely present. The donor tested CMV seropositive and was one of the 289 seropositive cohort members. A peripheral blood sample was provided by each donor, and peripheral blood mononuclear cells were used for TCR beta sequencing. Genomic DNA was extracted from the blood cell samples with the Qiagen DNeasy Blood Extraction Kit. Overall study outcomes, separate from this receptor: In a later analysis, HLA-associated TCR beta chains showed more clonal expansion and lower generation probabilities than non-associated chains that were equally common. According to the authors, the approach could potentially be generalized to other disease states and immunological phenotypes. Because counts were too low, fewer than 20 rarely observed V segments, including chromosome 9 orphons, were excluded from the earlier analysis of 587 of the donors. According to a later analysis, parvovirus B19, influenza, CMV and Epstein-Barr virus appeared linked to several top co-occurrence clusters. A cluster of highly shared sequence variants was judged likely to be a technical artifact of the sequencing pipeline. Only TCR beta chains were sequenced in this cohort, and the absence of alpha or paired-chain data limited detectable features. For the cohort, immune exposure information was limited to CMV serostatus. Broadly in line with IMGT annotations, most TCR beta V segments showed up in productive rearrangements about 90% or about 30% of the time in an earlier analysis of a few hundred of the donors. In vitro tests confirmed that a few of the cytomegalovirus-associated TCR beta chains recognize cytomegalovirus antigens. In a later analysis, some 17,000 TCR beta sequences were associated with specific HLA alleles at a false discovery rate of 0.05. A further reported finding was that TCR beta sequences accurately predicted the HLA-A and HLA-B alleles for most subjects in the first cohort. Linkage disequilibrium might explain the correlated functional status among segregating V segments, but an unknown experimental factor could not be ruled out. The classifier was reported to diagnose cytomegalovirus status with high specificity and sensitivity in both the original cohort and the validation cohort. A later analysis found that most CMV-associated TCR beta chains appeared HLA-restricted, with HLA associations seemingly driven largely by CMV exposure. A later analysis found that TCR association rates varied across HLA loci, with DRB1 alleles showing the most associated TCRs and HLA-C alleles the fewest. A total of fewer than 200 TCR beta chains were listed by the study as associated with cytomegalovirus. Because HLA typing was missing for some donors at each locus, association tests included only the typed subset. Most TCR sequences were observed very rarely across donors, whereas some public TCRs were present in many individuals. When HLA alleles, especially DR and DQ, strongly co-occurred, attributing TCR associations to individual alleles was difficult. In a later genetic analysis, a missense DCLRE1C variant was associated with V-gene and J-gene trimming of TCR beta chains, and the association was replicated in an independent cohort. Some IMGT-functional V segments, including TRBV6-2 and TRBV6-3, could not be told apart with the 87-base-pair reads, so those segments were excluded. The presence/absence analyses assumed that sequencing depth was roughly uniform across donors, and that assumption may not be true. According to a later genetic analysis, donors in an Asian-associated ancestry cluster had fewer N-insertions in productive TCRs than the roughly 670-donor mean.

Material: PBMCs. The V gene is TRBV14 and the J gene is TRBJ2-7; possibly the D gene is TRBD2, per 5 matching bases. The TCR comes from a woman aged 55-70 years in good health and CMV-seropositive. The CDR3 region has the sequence CASSQEHQVRGSYEQYF. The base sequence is TGTGCCAGCAGCCAAGAGCATCAGGTCCGGGGCTCCTACGAGCAGTACTTC.